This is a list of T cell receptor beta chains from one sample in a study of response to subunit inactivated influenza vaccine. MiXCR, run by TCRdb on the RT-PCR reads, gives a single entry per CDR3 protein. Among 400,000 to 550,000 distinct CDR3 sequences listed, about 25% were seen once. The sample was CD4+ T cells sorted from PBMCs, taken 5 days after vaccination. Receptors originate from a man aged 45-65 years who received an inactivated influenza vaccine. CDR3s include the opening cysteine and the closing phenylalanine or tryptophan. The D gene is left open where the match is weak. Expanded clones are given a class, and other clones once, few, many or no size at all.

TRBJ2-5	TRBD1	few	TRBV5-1	TGCGCCAGCAGCTCAGGTGCGGCAGGGGGAGAGACCCAGTACTTC	CASSSGAAGGETQYF
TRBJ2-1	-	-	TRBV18	TGTGCCAGCTCACCAAAGGGGCAGGGATACAATGAGCAGTTCTTC	CASSPKGQGYNEQFF
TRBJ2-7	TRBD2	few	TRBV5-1	TGCGCCAGCAGCGGGCTAGCGGGGGGGACCTACGAGCAGTACTTC	CASSGLAGGTYEQYF
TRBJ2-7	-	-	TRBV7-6	TGTGCCAGCAGCCCAGGGAATGGTCCTTACGAGCAGTACTTC	CASSPGNGPYEQYF
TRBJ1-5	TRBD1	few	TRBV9	TGTGCCAGCAGCGTAGAAGGGACAGGCGGTCAGCCCCAGCATTTT	CASSVEGTGGQPQHF
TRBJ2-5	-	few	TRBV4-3	TGCGCCAGCAGCCAAGATTGGGCAATCCAAGAGACCCAGTACTTC	CASSQDWAIQETQYF
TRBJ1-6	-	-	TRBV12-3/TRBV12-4	TGTGCCAGCAATTTCGGACACACTAATTCACCCCTCCACTTT	CASNFGHTNSPLHF
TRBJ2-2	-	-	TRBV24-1	TGTGCCACCTCCTCCCTAGGGGGCACCGGGGAGCTGTTTTTT	CATSSLGGTGELFF
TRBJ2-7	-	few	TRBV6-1	TGTGCCAGCAGGTCCCCATCCTACTCCTACGAGCAGTACTTC	CASRSPSYSYEQYF
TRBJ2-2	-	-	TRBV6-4	TGTGCCAGCAGTCCAGCGACTAGCACCGGGGAGCTGTTTTTT	CASSPATSTGELFF
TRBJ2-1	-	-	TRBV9	TGTGCCAGCAGCTGGGGGCCCCGCTCCTACAATGAGCAGTTCTTC	CASSWGPRSYNEQFF
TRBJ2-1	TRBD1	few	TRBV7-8	TGTGCCAGCAGCTTATCCGACAGGGTGTCCTACAATGAGCAGTTCTTC	CASSLSDRVSYNEQFF
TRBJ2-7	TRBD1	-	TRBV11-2	TGTGCCAGCAGCTCGACAGGGTCGGGCTACGAGCAGTACTTC	CASSSTGSGYEQYF
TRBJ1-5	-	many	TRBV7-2	TGTGCCAGCAGCTCCACAGGAGGGGCGAGGCAGCCCCAGCATTTT	CASSSTGGARQPQHF
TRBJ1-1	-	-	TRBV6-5	TGTGCCAGCAGAAACAGGTACACTGAAGCTTTCTTT	CASRNRYTEAFF
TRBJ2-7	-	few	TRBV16	TGTGCCAGCAGCCTACGGACAGTCGCTCTCGAGCAGTACTTC	CASSLRTVALEQYF
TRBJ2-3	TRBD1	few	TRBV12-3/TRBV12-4	TGTGCCAGCAGTTTAGGGACAGGGCCAGATACGCAGTATTTT	CASSLGTGPDTQYF
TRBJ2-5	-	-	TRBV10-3	TGTGCCAGCCGGGGCAACCAAGAGACCCAGTACTTC	CASRGNQETQYF
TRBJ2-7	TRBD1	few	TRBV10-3	TGTGCCATCAGAGAAGGACAGGGCCTTCAGTTGGAGCAGTACTTC	CAIREGQGLQLEQYF
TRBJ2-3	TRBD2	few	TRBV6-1	TGTGCCACAGCTCTAGCGGGGACAGATACGCAGTATTTT	CATALAGTDTQYF
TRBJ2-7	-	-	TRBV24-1	TGTGCCACCAGTGATACTTCATCCTACGAGCAGTACTTC	CATSDTSSYEQYF
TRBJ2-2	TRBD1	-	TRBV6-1	TGTGCCAGCAGTACAAGGACAGGGGGCACCGGGGAGCTGTTTTTT	CASSTRTGGTGELFF
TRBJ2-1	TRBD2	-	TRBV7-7	TGTGCCAGCAGCAACCCTAGCGGGAGGGTCCCTGAGCAGTTCTTC	CASSNPSGRVPEQFF
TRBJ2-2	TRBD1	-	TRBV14	TGTGCCAGCAGCCAACTTCGCCAGGGGGTTGGCACCGGGGAGCTGTTTTTT	CASSQLRQGVGTGELFF
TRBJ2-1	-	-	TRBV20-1	TGCAGTGTTAGGGGGGACTTATCCTTTGATGAGCAGTTCTTC	CSVRGDLSFDEQFF
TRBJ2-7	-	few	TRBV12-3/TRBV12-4	TGTGCCAGCAGTTTAGAGGGTCCCTACGAGCAGTACTTC	CASSLEGPYEQYF
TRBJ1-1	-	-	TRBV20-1	TGCAGTGCTACACGGGGGACAACAATGAACACTGAAGCTTTCTTT	CSATRGTTMNTEAFF
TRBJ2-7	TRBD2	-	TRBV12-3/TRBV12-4	TGTGCCAGCGCCCAAAGCGGGGGGGCCTCCGAGCAGTACTTC	CASAQSGGASEQYF
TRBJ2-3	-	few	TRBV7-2	TGTGCCAGCAGCTTAGCGGGGACCGACACAGATACGCAGTATTTT	CASSLAGTDTDTQYF
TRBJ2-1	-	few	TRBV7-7	TGTGCTAGCAGCTTAAATCCCGGCAACTACAATGAGCAGTTCTTC	CASSLNPGNYNEQFF
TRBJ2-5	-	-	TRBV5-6	TGTGCCAGCAGCCGTACAGAGACCCAGTACTTC	CASSRTETQYF
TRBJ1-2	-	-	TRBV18	TGTGCCAGCTCACCACGTGGCAGGGAAGACTATGGCTACACCTTC	CASSPRGREDYGYTF
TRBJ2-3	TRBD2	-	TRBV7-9	TGTGCCAGCAGCTTTCTAGCGGGAGTACCAGATACGCAGTATTTT	CASSFLAGVPDTQYF
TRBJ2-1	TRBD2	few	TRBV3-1	TGTGCCATCAGTTTCTCACGGACTAGCGGGAGACACTACAATGAGCAGTTCTTC	CAISFSRTSGRHYNEQFF
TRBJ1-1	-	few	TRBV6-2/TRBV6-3	TGTGCCAGCAGTTCTCCGGGACGGCAGAACACTGAAGCTTTCTTT	CASSSPGRQNTEAFF
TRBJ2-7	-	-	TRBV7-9	TGTGCCAGCAGCCCCTCTTTCCCCTACGAGCAGTACTTC	CASSPSFPYEQYF
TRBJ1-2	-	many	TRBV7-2	TGTGCCAGCAGCTTATTTCAGGCTGGCGATGGCTACACCTTC	CASSLFQAGDGYTF
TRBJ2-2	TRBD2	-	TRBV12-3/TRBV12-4	TGTGCCAGCAGTCCGGGACTAGCGACGAACACCGGGGAGCTGTTTTTT	CASSPGLATNTGELFF
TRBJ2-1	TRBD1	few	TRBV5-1	TGCGCCAGCAGCCAGGGACAGGGGGCCCACAATGAGCAGTTCTTC	CASSQGQGAHNEQFF
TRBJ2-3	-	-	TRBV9	TGTGCCAGCAAATATACCCACACAGATACGCAGTATTTT	CASKYTHTDTQYF
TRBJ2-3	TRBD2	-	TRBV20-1	TGCAGTGCTAGTCAGCGGGGGTCCTTGGATACGCAGTATTTT	CSASQRGSLDTQYF
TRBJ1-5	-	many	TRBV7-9	TGTGCCAGCAGCTCCTCTGAGGGGCCCCAGCATTTT	CASSSSEGPQHF
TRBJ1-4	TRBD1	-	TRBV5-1	TGCGCCAGCAGCTTGGCGGCAGGGGGAGCAACTAATGAAAAACTGTTTTTT	CASSLAAGGATNEKLFF
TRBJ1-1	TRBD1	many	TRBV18	TGTGCCAGCTCACCCGGGACAGGCAGATCCGAAGCTTTCTTT	CASSPGTGRSEAFF
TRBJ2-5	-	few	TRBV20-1	TGCAGTGCTGATATCCCCAAGCGGGAAGAGACCCAGTACTTC	CSADIPKREETQYF
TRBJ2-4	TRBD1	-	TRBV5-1	TGCGCCAGCAGCTTGGCTCCGGGACAGGGGGCAAACATTCAGTACTTC	CASSLAPGQGANIQYF
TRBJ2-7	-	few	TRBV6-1	TGTGCCAGCAGTAGCGGGTTCCGCTCCTACGAGCAGTACTTC	CASSSGFRSYEQYF
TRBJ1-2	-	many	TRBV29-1	TGCAGCGCGATAGATCACCTCAATGGCTACACCTTC	CSAIDHLNGYTF
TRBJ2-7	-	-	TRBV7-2	TGTGCCAGCAGCTTTGGGGGGTTCTCATCCGAGCAGTACTTC	CASSFGGFSSEQYF
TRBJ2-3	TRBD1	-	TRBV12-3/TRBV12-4	TGTGCCAGTCAAAACCGGGACAGAGATTCAGATACGCAGTATTTT	CASQNRDRDSDTQYF
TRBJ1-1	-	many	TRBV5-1	TGCGCCAGCAGCTTGGGCGGGACCTTGAACACTGAAGCTTTCTTT	CASSLGGTLNTEAFF
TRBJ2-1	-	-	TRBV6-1	TGTGCCAGCAGCCGCCTAGGCGCGGACAATGAGCAGTTCTTC	CASSRLGADNEQFF
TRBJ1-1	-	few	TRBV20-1	TGCAGTGCTATTTGGGGATTGAACACTGAAGCTTTCTTT	CSAIWGLNTEAFF
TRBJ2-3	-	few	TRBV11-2	TGTGCCAGCAGCTTGGGATCAAGTATTAGCACAGATACGCAGTATTTT	CASSLGSSISTDTQYF
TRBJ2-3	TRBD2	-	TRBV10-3	TGTGCCATCAAAGCTAGCGGGGGGAGCACAGATACGCAGTATTTT	CAIKASGGSTDTQYF
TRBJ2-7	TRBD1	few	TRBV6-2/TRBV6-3	TGTGCCAGCAGCCCCTGGGACAGGGGGCGTGAGCAGTACTTC	CASSPWDRGREQYF
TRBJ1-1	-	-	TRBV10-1	TGCGCCAGCCGTGGGGATGGAACTGAAGCTTTCTTT	CASRGDGTEAFF
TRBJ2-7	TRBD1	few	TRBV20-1	TGCAGTGCTAGAGATGGGACAGGGGGGTACGAGCAGTACTTC	CSARDGTGGYEQYF
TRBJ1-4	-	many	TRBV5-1	TGCGCCAGCAGTGCGGACTTAATTGGAACAACAACTAATGAAAAACTGTTTTTT	CASSADLIGTTTNEKLFF